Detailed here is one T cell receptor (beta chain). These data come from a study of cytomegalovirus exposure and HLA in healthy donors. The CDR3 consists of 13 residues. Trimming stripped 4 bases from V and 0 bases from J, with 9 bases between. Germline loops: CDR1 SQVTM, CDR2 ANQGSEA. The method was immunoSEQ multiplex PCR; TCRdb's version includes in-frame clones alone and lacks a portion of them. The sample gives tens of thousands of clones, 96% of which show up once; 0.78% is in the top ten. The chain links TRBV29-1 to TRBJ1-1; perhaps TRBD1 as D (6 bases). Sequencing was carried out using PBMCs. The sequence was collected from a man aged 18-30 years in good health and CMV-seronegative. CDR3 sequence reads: CSVATGMNTEAFF. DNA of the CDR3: TGCAGCGTTGCCACAGGGATGAACACTGAAGCTTTCTTT. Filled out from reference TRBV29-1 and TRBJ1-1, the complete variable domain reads SAVISQKPSRDICQRGTSLTIQCQVDSQVTMMFWYRQQPGQSLTLIATANQGSEATYESGFVIDKFPISRPNLTFSTLTVSNMSPEDSSIYLCSVATGMNTEAFFGQGTRLTVV.